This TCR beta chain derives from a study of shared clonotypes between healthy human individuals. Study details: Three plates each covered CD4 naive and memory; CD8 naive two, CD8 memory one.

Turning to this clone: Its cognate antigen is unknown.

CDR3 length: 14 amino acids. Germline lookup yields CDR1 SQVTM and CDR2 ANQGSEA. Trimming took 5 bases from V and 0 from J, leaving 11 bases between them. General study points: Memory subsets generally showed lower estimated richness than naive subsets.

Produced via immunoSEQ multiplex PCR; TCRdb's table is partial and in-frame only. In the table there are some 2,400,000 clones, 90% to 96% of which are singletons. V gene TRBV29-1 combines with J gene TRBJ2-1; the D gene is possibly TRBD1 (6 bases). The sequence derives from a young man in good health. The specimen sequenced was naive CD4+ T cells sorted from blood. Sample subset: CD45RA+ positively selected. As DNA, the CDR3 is TGCAGCGTTCAACAGGGAAGCTCCTACAATGAGCAGTTCTTC. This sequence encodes CSVQQGSSYNEQFF.